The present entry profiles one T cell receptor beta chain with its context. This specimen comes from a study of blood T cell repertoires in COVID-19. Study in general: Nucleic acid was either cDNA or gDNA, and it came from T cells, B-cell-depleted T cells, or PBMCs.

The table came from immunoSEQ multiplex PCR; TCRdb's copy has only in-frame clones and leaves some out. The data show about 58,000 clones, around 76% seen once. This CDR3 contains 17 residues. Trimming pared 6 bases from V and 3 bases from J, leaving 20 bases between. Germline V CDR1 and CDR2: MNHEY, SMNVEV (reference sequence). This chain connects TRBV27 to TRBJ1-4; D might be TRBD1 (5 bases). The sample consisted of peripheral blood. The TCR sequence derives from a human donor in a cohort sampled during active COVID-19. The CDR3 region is CASSWSGRARSNEKLFF. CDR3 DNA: TGTGCCAGCAGCTGGTCCGGCAGGGCTAGGTCTAATGAAAAACTGTTTTTT.